What follows is one T cell receptor beta chain and its context. The data originate from a study of control samples from healthy donors and cancer patients. There are 14 residues in the CDR3. CDR1 and CDR2 (germline): LNHDA, SQIVND (reference sequence). V was clipped by 5 bases and J by 3 bases; unmatched bases: 4. Some clones are missing from TCRdb's copy, which holds only in-frame ones; the method was immunoSEQ multiplex PCR. Of around 76,000 clones listed, 90% to 95% were seen once; the top ten hold around 6.4%. The specimen sequenced was blood. The rearrangement links TRBV19 to TRBJ1-5; 7 bases match TRBD1. The source is a woman in her thirties or forties in good health. CDR3 in DNA: TGTGCCAGTAGTGTTACAGGGGTCAATCAGCCCCAGCATTTT. Residues: CASSVTGVNQPQHF.